This TCR beta chain originates from a study of a mutant IDH1 vaccine in newly diagnosed glioma. For the study at large: Each patient was administered eight vaccinations, scheduled in weeks 1, 3, 5, 7, 11, 15, 19 and 23. Standard pretreatment was either radiotherapy, temozolomide, or, for most, radiochemotherapy with temozolomide. Whole-study results and caveats: Top peripheral T cell clonotype shifts appeared unrelated to pseudoprogression.

This CDR3 has 14 amino acids. J was trimmed by 4 bases and V by 8 bases; bases with no gene match: 7. Germline CDR1 reads SEHNR; CDR2 reads FQNEAQ (reference sequence). Notes on this clone: As yet, its antigen is unknown.

Time point meaning: week 11, during vaccination. A single vaccine dose contained 300 ug of mutant IDH1 20-mer peptide, and topical imiquimod was used with it. Astrocytomas that were new, WHO grade 3 or 4, IDH1-mutant and ATRX-lost were present in the donors. Produced via immunoSEQ multiplex PCR; TCRdb's table is partial and in-frame only. The sample has more than 50,000 clones, 80% seen once. This chain uses TRBV7-9 with TRBJ2-1; TRBD2 aligns across 8 bases. The TCR sequence derives from a man aged 50 to 60 with glioma. The sequencing used PBMCs, collected from a glioma patient whose treatment included an IDH1 peptide vaccine. CDR3 residues: CASQGTSGYNEQFF. The CDR3 coding sequence is TGTGCCAGCCAGGGAACTAGCGGTTACAATGAGCAGTTCTTC.